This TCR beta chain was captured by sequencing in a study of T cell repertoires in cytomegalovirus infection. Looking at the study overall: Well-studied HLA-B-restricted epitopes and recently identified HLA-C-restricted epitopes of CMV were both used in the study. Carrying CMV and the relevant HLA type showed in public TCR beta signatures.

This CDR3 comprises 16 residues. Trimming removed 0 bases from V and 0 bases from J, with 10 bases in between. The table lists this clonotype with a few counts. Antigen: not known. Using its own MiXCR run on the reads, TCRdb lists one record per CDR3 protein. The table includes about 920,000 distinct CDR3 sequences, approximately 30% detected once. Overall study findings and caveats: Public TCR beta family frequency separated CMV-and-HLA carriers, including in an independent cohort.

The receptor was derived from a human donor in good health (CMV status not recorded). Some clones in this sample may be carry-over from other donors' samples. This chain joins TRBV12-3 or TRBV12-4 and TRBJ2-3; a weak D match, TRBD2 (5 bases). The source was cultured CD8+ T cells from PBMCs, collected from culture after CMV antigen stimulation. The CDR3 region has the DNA TGTGCCAGCAGTTTAGCGCACGGGGTGAGCACAGATACGCAGTATTTT. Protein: CASSLAHGVSTDTQYF.